The 28 T cell receptor beta chains below come from one sample, sequenced in a study of cytomegalovirus exposure and HLA in healthy donors. TCRdb's copy holds only in-frame clones and misses some; the assay was immunoSEQ multiplex PCR. The profile shows about 220,000 clones, about 90% of them singletons. Specimen: PBMCs. These receptors originate from a woman younger than 35 in good health and CMV-seronegative.

The count of this clone is one. The chain carries TRBV11-3 and TRBJ2-1, with 7 positions matching TRBD1. V trimming: 5 bases; J trimming: 9 bases; junction bases outside the gene matches: 7. The CDR3 extends over 13 amino acids. Germline V gives CDR1 SGHNT, CDR2 YENEEA. The CDR3 coding sequence is TGTGCCAGCAGCCGACAGGGACGCGGTGAGCAGTTCTTC. As protein: CASSRQGRGEQFF.

This clone was picked up a small number of times. The J gene is TRBJ1-5, the V gene TRBV19; D gene unclear. This CDR3 has 9 residues. Germline CDR1 LNHDA, CDR2 SQIVND (reference sequence). CDR3 DNA: TGTGCGCGTTATCAGCCCCAGCATTTT. This sequence encodes CARYQPQHF.

This chain connects TRBV6-4 to TRBJ2-3; perhaps TRBD2 as D (5 bases). The CDR3 has 14 residues. V was shortened by 3 bases and J by 4 bases, with 11 bases between the two germline ends. Germline V gene data show CDR1 as MRHNA and CDR2 as SNTAGT. The CDR3 spells CASSESSFADTQYF. The CDR3 DNA reads as TGTGCCAGCAGTGAGTCTAGCTTTGCAGATACGCAGTATTTT.

The chain joins TRBV5-1 to TRBJ2-7; TRBD1 aligns across 7 bases. Germline CDR1 and CDR2: SGHRS and YFSETQ. With 4 bases clipped from V and 2 bases from J, the junction kept 9 bases outside the gene matches. The CDR3 is made up of 15 amino acids. CDR3 loop: CASSAGQAKAYEQYF. The CDR3 coding sequence is TGCGCCAGCAGCGCAGGACAGGCAAAAGCCTACGAGCAGTACTTC. The variable domain in full, completed from reference TRBV5-1 and TRBJ2-7, reads KAGVTQTPRYLIKTRGQQVTLSCSPISGHRSVSWYQQTPGQGLQFLFEYFSETQRNKGNFPGRFSGRQFSNSRSEMNVSTLELGDSALYLCASSAGQAKAYEQYFGPGTRLTVT.

The CDR3 sequence is CASSFISLGVHF. Here the CDR3 DNA reads TGTGCCAGCAGTTTTATAAGTCTCGGTGTGCATTTT. V gene TRBV28 combines with J gene TRBJ1-5; D gene ambiguous. V lost 3 bases and J lost 15, with 15 bases in between. Looked up from germline, CDR1 is MDHEN and CDR2 is SYDVKM. The CDR3 sequence is 12 residues long. The full variable domain, rest sourced from reference TRBV28 and TRBJ1-5, is DVKVTQSSRYLVKRTGEKVFLECVQDMDHENMFWYRQDPGLGLRLIYFSYDVKMKEKGDIPEGYSVSREKKERFSLILESASTNQTSMYLCASSFISLGVHFGDGTRLSIL.

This clone was recorded only once. V and J are TRBV27 and TRBJ2-2; D is unclear. Germline values: CDR1 MNHEY, CDR2 SMNVEV (reference sequence). The CDR3 is 14 residues long. V was cut by 0 bases and J by 4 bases, with 6 bases left in between. The CDR3 here is CASSLSWLTGELFF. CDR3 in DNA: TGTGCCAGCAGTTTATCGTGGCTCACCGGGGAGCTGTTTTTT.

V and J are TRBV19 and TRBJ1-1; D ambiguous. The CDR3 has 15 amino acids. The V and J ends lost 1 base and 4 bases respectively, with 13 bases between them. Looked up from germline, CDR1 is LNHDA and CDR2 is SQIVND (reference sequence). CDR3 sequence (DNA): TGTGCCAGTAGTATAGCGGAGGATCTTGGCACTGAAGCTTTCTTT. Its protein is CASSIAEDLGTEAFF.

The rearrangement links TRBV5-1 to TRBJ1-5, with a possible D match to TRBD1 (5 bases). CDR1 SGHRS and CDR2 YFSETQ come from the germline V gene. Trimming removed 0 bases at V and 2 bases at J, with 12 bases between. This CDR3 spans 16 amino acids. The CDR3 nucleotides read TGCGCCAGCAGCTTGGAGCGGGGGATCGGCAATCAGCCCCAGCATTTT. It codes for CASSLERGIGNQPQHF.

The chain joins TRBV7-9 to TRBJ2-1, with TRBD2 identical over 7 bases. In germline, CDR1 is SEHNR, CDR2 FQNEAQ (reference sequence). This CDR3 has 13 residues. J gave up 10 bases and V 5 bases, and 8 bases lay outside the gene matches. Written as DNA, the CDR3 is TGTGCCAGCAGCCTCGCGGGAGTACGGGAGCAGTTCTTC. Residues: CASSLAGVREQFF.

The chain carries TRBV5-1 and TRBJ2-1; TRBD2 agrees at 10 bases. In germline, CDR1 is SGHRS, CDR2 YFSETQ. The CDR3 spans 17 residues. The ends lost 1 base at V and 5 bases at J; junction bases unmatched: 9. The CDR3 DNA reads as TGCGCCAGCAGCTTGCCCAAACTAGCGGGACGGAACAATGAGCAGTTCTTC. This translates into CASSLPKLAGRNNEQFF.

This sequence joins TRBV2 and TRBJ1-1; no clear D. In germline, CDR1 is SNHLY, CDR2 FYNNEI. CDR3 length: 13 amino acids. With 5 bases removed from V and 7 bases from J, the gap between germline ends came to 14 bases. DNA of the CDR3: TGTGCCAGCAGTAGTGCTGGGAGGGATGAAGCTTTCTTT. Residues: CASSSAGRDEAFF.

The rearrangement links TRBV29-1 to TRBJ2-5; D gene unclear. Germline V gene lookup returns CDR1 SQVTM and CDR2 ANQGSEA. The CDR3 has 16 residues. Trimming left V 0 bases short and J 0 bases short, with 14 bases between. The CDR3 region has the DNA TGCAGCGTTGAAGATCGCCAGGTCCAGTACCAAGAGACCCAGTACTTC. Translated: CSVEDRQVQYQETQYF.

The V gene is TRBV11-2, the J gene TRBJ1-6; D is perhaps TRBD1 (5 bases). V lost 2 bases, J lost 1 base, and 9 bases lay in between. Germline V gene data show CDR1 as SGHAT and CDR2 as FQNNGV. The CDR3 loop spans 16 amino acids. CDR3 DNA sequence: TGTGCCAGCAGCTTAACAGGAAGATCCTATAATTCACCCCTCCACTTT. Translated, it gives CASSLTGRSYNSPLHF.

The chain recombines TRBV5-1 with TRBJ2-7, with D hard to call. In germline, CDR1 is SGHRS, CDR2 YFSETQ. This CDR3 is built from 17 residues. V was pared by 4 bases and J by 3 bases, with 23 bases between. The CDR3 loop reads CASSPTSAGFKNYEQYF. The DNA for the CDR3 is TGCGCCAGCAGCCCGACATCGGCAGGCTTCAAGAACTACGAGCAGTACTTC. Looking up the rest from reference TRBV5-1 and TRBJ2-7 gives the full variable domain: KAGVTQTPRYLIKTRGQQVTLSCSPISGHRSVSWYQQTPGQGLQFLFEYFSETQRNKGNFPGRFSGRQFSNSRSEMNVSTLELGDSALYLCASSPTSAGFKNYEQYFGPGTRLTVT.

The chain is built from TRBV4-1 and TRBJ2-7; 8 bases fit TRBD1. The junction had 5 bases not matched to a gene; V was cut back by 4 bases and J by 0 bases. This CDR3 spans 15 amino acids. CDR1 and CDR2 (germline): MGHRA, YSYEKL. The DNA of the CDR3 is TGCGCCAGCAGCCTAGGGGGGACAGGCTCCTACGAGCAGTACTTC. This gives the protein CASSLGGTGSYEQYF.

V gene TRBV25-1 combines with J gene TRBJ2-1, with D possibly being TRBD1 (5 bases). The germline V and J ends were trimmed by 9 bases and 6 bases, with 9 bases remaining between them. CDR1 is MGHDK, CDR2 SYGVNS, per germline. The CDR3 contains 11 residues. The CDR3 is CASQGFNEQFF. In DNA form, the CDR3 reads TGTGCCAGTCAGGGTTTCAATGAGCAGTTCTTC. The full variable domain, in which reference TRBV25-1 and TRBJ2-1 provide the parts outside the CDR3, is EADIYQTPRYLVIGTGKKITLECSQTMGHDKMYWYQQDPGMELHLIHYSYGVNSTEKGDLSSESTVSRIRTEHFPLTLESARPSHTSQYLCASQGFNEQFFGPGTRLTVL.

A single count supports this clone. The CDR3 DNA sequence: TGCGCCAGCAGCGAAACACTAGAAAGCGGCTCCGAGCAGTACTTC. As protein: CASSETLESGSEQYF. V usage is TRBV5-1 and J usage is TRBJ2-7; a weak D match, TRBD2 (5 bases). In germline, CDR1 is SGHRS, CDR2 YFSETQ. V was shortened by 4 bases and J by 6 bases, with 20 bases between the two germline ends. This CDR3 comprises 15 residues.

The chain combines TRBV28 with TRBJ2-1; 7 nucleotides match TRBD2. The CDR3 contains 17 residues. Trimming cost V 5 bases and J 5 bases; bases outside gene matches: 15. Germline V gene sequence: CDR1 MDHEN, CDR2 SYDVKM. The CDR3 sequence: CASSHSGGSPSHNEQFF. In DNA form, the CDR3 reads TGTGCCAGCAGTCATTCGGGGGGTTCCCCGTCCCACAATGAGCAGTTCTTC.

This clone was found once. The chain couples TRBV6-5 to TRBJ1-2; TRBD1 might be the D (5 bases). In germline, CDR1 is MNHEY, CDR2 SVGAGI. Between the trimmed V and J ends, which lost 6 bases and 10 bases, there was a span of 12 bases. The CDR3 sequence is 11 residues long. The CDR3 protein is CASRLGGVYTF. The CDR3 bases are TGTGCCAGCAGGCTTGGAGGGGTCTACACCTTC.

The chain couples TRBV15 to TRBJ2-1, with 8 bases lining up with TRBD1. The CDR3 totals 12 residues. Looked up from germline, CDR1 is LNHNV and CDR2 is YYDKDF (reference sequence). Trimming cost V 1 base and J 16 bases; bases outside gene matches: 6. The CDR3 region is CATSRVGTGHFF. The CDR3 region has the DNA TGTGCCACCAGCAGAGTCGGGACAGGTCACTTCTTC.

This clone was counted only a few times. This chain joins TRBV19 and TRBJ1-2; no definite D call. Trimming stripped 2 bases from V and 10 bases from J, with 14 bases between. Per germline, CDR1 LNHDA and CDR2 SQIVND (reference sequence). The CDR3 totals 13 residues. CDR3 DNA sequence: TGTGCCAGTAGTATACCCACCCGGGGTCCCTACACCTTC. It yields the protein CASSIPTRGPYTF.

In DNA form, the CDR3 reads TGTGCCAGCAGCTTGGTATCAGGGGCGTACAGTAATGAGCAGTTCTTC. It codes for CASSLVSGAYSNEQFF. The V gene is TRBV5-4, the J gene TRBJ2-1; a weak D match, TRBD1 (6 bases). The V end lost 0 bases, the J end lost 7 bases, and 17 bases lay between the germline ends. The CDR3 is 16 amino acids. Germline-derived CDR1 and CDR2 are SGHNT and YYREEE (reference sequence).

This chain connects TRBV6-5 to TRBJ1-1; D remains ambiguous. Trimming left V 3 bases short and J 2 bases short, with 10 bases between. The CDR3 contains 14 residues. Germline V gene lookup returns CDR1 MNHEY and CDR2 SVGAGI. The chain's CDR3 is CASSYRHLNTEAFF. The DNA of the CDR3 is TGTGCCAGCAGTTATCGACACCTCAACACTGAAGCTTTCTTT.

The chain couples TRBV5-1 to TRBJ2-2, with 11 positions matching TRBD2. The CDR3 covers 18 residues. After removal of 2 bases from V and 5 bases from J, the junction contained 11 bases not matched to a gene. CDR1 and CDR2 (germline): SGHRS, YFSETQ. The CDR3 DNA sequence: TGCGCCAGCAGCTTCGGGCTAGCGGGAGGAAGTAATACCGGGGAGCTGTTTTTT. Translation gives CASSFGLAGGSNTGELFF. The variable domain in full, with the rest retrieved from reference TRBV5-1 and TRBJ2-2, is KAGVTQTPRYLIKTRGQQVTLSCSPISGHRSVSWYQQTPGQGLQFLFEYFSETQRNKGNFPGRFSGRQFSNSRSEMNVSTLELGDSALYLCASSFGLAGGSNTGELFFGEGSRLTVL.

The genes are TRBV9 and TRBJ1-1; no clear D. V gave up 3 bases and J gave up 4 bases, with 10 bases separating them. CDR1 and CDR2 (germline): SGDLS, YYNGEE. This CDR3 is built from 13 residues. The CDR3 protein is CASSAWAFTEAFF. The DNA for the CDR3 is TGTGCCAGCAGCGCCTGGGCCTTCACTGAAGCTTTCTTT. Full variable domain (remainder filled in from reference TRBV9 and TRBJ1-1): DSGVTQTPKHLITATGQRVTLRCSPRSGDLSVYWYQQSLDQGLQFLIQYYNGEERAKGNILERFSAQQFPDLHSELNLSSLELGDSALYFCASSAWAFTEAFFGQGTRLTVV.

The V call is TRBV19, the J call TRBJ2-7, with a tentative D call TRBD1 (6 bases). The V and J ends lost 7 bases and 3 bases respectively, with 16 bases between them. CDR3 length: 14 residues. Germline V gene data show CDR1 as LNHDA and CDR2 as SQIVND (reference sequence). The CDR3 DNA reads as TGTGCCAGTACCCCCGGGACACCTTACTACGAGCAGTACTTC. Encoded protein: CASTPGTPYYEQYF.

The V gene is TRBV30, the J gene TRBJ2-7; 15 bases align to TRBD2. The V gene end was trimmed by 5 bases and the J gene end by 9 bases; junction bases not matched to a gene: 5. In germline, CDR1 is GTSNPN, CDR2 SVGIG (reference sequence). The CDR3 sequence is 13 residues long. Here the CDR3 DNA reads TGTGCCTGGCGGACTAGCGGGAGGGCGGGGCAGTACTTC. Protein: CAWRTSGRAGQYF.

The CDR3 DNA reads as TGTGCCAGCAGCTCGTGGACTAGTACCTCCGAGCAGTACTTC. Translating it yields CASSSWTSTSEQYF. The chain joins TRBV7-9 to TRBJ2-7; 7 bases match TRBD2. The germline V gene encodes CDR1 SEHNR and CDR2 FQNEAQ (reference sequence). The CDR3 consists of 14 residues. J was trimmed by 6 bases and V by 4 bases; bases with no gene match: 9.